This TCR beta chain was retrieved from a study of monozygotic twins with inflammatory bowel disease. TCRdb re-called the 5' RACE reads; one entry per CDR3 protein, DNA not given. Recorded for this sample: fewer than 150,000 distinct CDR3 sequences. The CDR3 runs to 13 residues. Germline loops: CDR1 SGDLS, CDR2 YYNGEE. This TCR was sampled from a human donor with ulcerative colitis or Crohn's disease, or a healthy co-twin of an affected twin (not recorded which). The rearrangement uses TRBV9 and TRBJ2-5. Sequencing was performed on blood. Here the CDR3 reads CASSVWDQETQYF.